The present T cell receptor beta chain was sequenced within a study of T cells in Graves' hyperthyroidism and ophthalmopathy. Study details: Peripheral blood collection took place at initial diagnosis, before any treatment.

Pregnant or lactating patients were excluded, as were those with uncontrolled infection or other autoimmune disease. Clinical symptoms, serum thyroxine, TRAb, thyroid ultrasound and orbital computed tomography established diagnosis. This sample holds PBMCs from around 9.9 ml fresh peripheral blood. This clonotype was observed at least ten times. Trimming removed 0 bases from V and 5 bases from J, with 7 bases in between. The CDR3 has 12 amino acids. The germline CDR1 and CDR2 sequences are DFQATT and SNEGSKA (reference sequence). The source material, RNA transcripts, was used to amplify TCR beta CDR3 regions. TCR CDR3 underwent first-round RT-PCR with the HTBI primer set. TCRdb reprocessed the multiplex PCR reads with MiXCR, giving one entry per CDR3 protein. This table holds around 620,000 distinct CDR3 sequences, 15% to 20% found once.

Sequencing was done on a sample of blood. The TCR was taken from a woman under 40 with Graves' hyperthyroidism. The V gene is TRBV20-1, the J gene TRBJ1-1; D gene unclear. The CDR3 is CSARDIRTEAFF. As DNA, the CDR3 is TGCAGTGCTAGAGATATCAGGACTGAAGCTTTCTTT.